This T cell receptor beta chain emerged from a study of cytomegalovirus exposure and HLA in healthy donors. Germline-derived CDR1 and CDR2 are MNHEY and SMNVEV (reference sequence). The CDR3 contains 17 residues. The germline V and J ends were trimmed by 7 bases and 2 bases, with 23 bases remaining between them. Points from the study as a whole: Later analysis indicated greater clonal expansion among HLA-associated TCR beta chains than among equally common other chains. In a later analysis, TCR beta V- and J-gene trimming showed a link to a missense DCLRE1C variant. Analyzed later, most CMV-associated TCR beta chains appeared HLA-restricted. 16,951 TCR beta sequences were associated with HLA alleles at 0.05 false discovery rate in a later analysis.

This clone was seen a single time. The antigen remains undetermined. The PCR contained 60 Vbeta and 13 Jbeta primers. Assay: immunoSEQ multiplex PCR; the TCRdb copy retains only in-frame clones and omits some. The sample lists 90,000 or so clones; just under 75% were seen once. The material sequenced was PBMCs. This TCR derives from a man in his sixties in good health and CMV-seronegative. The chain joins TRBV27 to TRBJ2-5; maybe TRBD2 (6 bases). The CDR3 sequence is CASIKEDGGVGQETQYF. CDR3 nucleotide sequence: TGTGCCAGCATAAAAGAAGACGGGGGTGTGGGTCAAGAGACCCAGTACTTC.